This T cell receptor (beta chain) is drawn from a study of cytomegalovirus exposure and HLA in healthy donors. Study overall: A prior analysis found 100 million to 140 million unique TCR beta sequences from approximately 200 million T cells. An early data release held some 85 million unique TCRs from HLA-typed donors. Of several hundred genotyped donors, around 84% clustered with self-reported Caucasian donors.

Note on this clone: Its antigen remains unidentified.

Use of 60 Vbeta and 13 Jbeta primers characterized the PCR. Assay: immunoSEQ multiplex PCR; the TCRdb copy retains only in-frame clones and omits some. The sample holds around 91,000 clones; roughly 73% are singletons and the top ten take around 2.3%. Broader study findings: One cluster of highly shared sequence variants probably arose as a sequencing artifact.

The CDR3 has 16 amino acids. Germline trimming cut 4 bases from V and 4 bases from J; bases unmatched to any gene: 13. Germline CDR1 and CDR2: SGHRS and YFSETQ. The V and J genes are TRBV5-1 and TRBJ2-5; 7 nucleotides agree with TRBD2. This clonotype was sampled from a male donor in good health and CMV-seropositive. Sequencing was performed on PBMCs. This chain's CDR3 is CASSDRAGGGRETQYF. The CDR3, as DNA: TGCGCCAGCAGCGATAGGGCCGGAGGCGGGAGAGAGACCCAGTACTTC.